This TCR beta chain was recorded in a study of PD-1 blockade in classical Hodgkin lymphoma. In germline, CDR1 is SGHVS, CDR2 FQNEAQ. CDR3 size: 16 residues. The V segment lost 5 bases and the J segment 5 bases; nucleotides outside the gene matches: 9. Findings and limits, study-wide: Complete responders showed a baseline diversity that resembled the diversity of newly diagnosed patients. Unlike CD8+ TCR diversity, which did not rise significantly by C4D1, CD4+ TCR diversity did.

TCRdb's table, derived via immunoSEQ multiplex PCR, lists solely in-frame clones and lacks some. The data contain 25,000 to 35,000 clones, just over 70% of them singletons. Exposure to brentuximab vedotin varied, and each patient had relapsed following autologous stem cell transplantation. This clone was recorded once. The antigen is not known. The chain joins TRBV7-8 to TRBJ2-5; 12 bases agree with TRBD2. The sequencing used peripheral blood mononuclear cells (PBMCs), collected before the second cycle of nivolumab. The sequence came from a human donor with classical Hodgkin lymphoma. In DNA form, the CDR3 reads TGTGCCAGCAGCGCCCGACTAGCGGGAGTGTATGAGACCCAGTACTTC. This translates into CASSARLAGVYETQYF.